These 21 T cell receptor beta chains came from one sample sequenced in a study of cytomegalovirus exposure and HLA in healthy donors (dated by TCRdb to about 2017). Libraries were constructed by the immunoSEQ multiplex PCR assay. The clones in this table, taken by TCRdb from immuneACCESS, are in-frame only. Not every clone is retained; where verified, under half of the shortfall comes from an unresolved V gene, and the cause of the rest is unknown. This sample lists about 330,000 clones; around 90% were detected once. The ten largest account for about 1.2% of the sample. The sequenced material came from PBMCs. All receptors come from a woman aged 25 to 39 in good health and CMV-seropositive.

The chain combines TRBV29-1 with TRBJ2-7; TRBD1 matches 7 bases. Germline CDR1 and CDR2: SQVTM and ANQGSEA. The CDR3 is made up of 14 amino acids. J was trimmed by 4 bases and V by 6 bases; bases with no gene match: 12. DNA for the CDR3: TGCAGCGTCTTACAGGGGCAGGCGTCTTACGAGCAGTACTTC. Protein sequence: CSVLQGQASYEQYF.

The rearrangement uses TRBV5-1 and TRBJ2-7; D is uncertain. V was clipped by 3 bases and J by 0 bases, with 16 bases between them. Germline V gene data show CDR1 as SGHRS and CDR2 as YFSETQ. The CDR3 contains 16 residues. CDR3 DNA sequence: TGCGCCAGCAGCTCCCTCCTGGGCAGTATCTCCTACGAGCAGTACTTC. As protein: CASSSLLGSISYEQYF.

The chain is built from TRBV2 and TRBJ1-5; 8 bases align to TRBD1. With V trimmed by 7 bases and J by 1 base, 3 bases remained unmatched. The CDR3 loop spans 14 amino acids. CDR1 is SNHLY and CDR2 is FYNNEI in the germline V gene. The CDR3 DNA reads TGTGCCAGCACAGGGGGCGTAAGCAATCAGCCCCAGCATTTT. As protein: CASTGGVSNQPQHF.

The CDR3 DNA reads as TGTGCCAGCAGCGTAGTACCTAGAGGACCGTACCAAGAGACCCAGTACTTC. Translated: CASSVVPRGPYQETQYF. The V and J genes are TRBV9 and TRBJ2-5; D unresolved. The CDR3 runs 17 residues. From germline, CDR1 is SGDLS and CDR2 YYNGEE. The germline V and J ends were trimmed by 0 bases and 0 bases, with 15 bases remaining between them.

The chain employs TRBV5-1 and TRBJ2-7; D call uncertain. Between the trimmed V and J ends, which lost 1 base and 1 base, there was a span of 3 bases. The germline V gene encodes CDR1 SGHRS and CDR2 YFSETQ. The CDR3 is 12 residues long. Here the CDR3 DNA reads TGCGCCAGCAGCTTGTATTCCTACGAGCAGTACTTC. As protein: CASSLYSYEQYF. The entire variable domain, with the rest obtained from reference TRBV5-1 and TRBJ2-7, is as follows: KAGVTQTPRYLIKTRGQQVTLSCSPISGHRSVSWYQQTPGQGLQFLFEYFSETQRNKGNFPGRFSGRQFSNSRSEMNVSTLELGDSALYLCASSLYSYEQYFGPGTRLTVT.

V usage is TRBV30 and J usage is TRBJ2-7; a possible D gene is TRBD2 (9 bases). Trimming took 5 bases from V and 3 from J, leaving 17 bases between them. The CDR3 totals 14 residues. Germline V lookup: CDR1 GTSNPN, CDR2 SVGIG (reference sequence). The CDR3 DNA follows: TGTGCCTGGGACAGGGGACTAGCACTCTACGAGCAGTACTTC. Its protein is CAWDRGLALYEQYF. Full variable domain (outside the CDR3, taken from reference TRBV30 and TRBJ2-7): SQTIHQWPATLVQPVGSPLSLECTVEGTSNPNLYWYRQAAGRGLQLLFYSVGIGQISSEVPQNLSASRPQDRQFILSSKKLLLSDSGFYLCAWDRGLALYEQYFGPGTRLTVT.

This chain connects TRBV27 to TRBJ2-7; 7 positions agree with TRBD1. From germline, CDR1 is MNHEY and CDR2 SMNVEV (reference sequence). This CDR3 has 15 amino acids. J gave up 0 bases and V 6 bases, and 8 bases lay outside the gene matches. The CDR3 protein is CASRRQGVPSYEQYF. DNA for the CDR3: TGTGCCAGCAGGCGACAGGGTGTCCCCTCCTACGAGCAGTACTTC.

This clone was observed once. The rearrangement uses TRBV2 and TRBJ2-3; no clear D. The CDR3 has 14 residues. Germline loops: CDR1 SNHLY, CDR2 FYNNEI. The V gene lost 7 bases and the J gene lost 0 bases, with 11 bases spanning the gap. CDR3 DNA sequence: TGTGCCAGCACCGTGGGCAGAAGCACAGATACGCAGTATTTT. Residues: CASTVGRSTDTQYF.

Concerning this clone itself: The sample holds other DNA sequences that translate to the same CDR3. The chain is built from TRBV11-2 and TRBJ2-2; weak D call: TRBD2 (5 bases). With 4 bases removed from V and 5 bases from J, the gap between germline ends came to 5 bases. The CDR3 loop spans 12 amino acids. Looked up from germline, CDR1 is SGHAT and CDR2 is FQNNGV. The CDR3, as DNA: TGTGCCAGCAGCTCGGGGACCGGGGAGCTGTTTTTT. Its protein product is CASSSGTGELFF.

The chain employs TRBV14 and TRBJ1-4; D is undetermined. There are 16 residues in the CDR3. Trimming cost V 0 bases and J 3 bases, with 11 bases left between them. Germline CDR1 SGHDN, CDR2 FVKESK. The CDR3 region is CASSQEAGWANEKLFF. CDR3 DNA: TGTGCCAGCAGCCAAGAGGCGGGCTGGGCTAATGAAAAACTGTTTTTT. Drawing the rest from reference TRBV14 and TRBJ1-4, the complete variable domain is EAGVTQFPSHSVIEKGQTVTLRCDPISGHDNLYWYRRVMGKEIKFLLHFVKESKQDESGMPNNRFLAERTGGTYSTLKVQPAELEDSGVYFCASSQEAGWANEKLFFGSGTQLSVL.

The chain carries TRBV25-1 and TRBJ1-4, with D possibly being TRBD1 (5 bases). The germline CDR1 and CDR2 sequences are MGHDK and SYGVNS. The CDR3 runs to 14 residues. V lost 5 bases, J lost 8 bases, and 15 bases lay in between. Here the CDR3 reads CASSYRQNGEKLFF. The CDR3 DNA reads TGTGCCAGCAGTTACCGACAGAATGGCGAAAAACTGTTTTTT. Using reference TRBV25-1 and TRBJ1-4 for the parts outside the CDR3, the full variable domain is EADIYQTPRYLVIGTGKKITLECSQTMGHDKMYWYQQDPGMELHLIHYSYGVNSTEKGDLSSESTVSRIRTEHFPLTLESARPSHTSQYLCASSYRQNGEKLFFGSGTQLSVL.

CDR3: CASSPYWETQYF. The DNA for the CDR3 is TGTGCCAGCAGCCCTTACTGGGAGACCCAGTACTTC. The J gene is TRBJ2-5, the V gene TRBV7-2; no clear D. Between the trimmed V and J ends, which lost 5 bases and 5 bases, there was a span of 9 bases. The CDR3 consists of 12 residues. Germline loops: CDR1 SGHTA, CDR2 FQGNSA.

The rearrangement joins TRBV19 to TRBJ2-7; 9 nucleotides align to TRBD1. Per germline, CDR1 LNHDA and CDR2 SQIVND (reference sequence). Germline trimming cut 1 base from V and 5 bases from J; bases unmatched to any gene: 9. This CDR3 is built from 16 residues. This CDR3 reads CASSIVHRDRVNEQYF. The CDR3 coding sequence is TGTGCCAGTAGTATAGTTCACCGGGACAGGGTCAACGAGCAGTACTTC.

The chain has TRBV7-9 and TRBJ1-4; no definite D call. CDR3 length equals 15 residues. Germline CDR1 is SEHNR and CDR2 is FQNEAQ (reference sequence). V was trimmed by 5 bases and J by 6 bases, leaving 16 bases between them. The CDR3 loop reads CASSLAAIGDEKLFF. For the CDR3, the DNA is TGTGCCAGCAGCCTTGCGGCAATCGGGGATGAAAAACTGTTTTTT.

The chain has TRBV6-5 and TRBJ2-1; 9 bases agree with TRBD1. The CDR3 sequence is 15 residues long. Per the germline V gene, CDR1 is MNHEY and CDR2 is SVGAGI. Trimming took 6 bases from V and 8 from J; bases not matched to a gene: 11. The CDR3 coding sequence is TGTGCCAGCAGCCCTCGGGACAGGGAAAGCTATGAGCAGTTCTTC. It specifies CASSPRDRESYEQFF.

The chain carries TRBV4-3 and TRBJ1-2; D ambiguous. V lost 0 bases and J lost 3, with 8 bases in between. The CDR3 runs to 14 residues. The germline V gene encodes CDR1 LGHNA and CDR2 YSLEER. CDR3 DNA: TGCGCCAGCAGCCAAGAGAGTCACCACTATGGCTACACCTTC. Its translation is CASSQESHHYGYTF.

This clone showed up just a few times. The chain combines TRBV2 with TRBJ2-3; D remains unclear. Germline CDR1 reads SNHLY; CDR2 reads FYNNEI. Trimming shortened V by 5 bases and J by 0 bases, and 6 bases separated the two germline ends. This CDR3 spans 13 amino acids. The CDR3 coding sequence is TGTGCCAGCAGTAAGACTAGCACAGATACGCAGTATTTT. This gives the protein CASSKTSTDTQYF.

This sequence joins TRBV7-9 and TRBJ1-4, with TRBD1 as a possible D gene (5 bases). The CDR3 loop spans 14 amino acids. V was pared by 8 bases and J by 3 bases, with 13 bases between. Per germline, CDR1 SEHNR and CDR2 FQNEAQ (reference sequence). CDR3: CASGGEVSNEKLFF. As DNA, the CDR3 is TGTGCCAGCGGGGGGGAGGTGTCTAATGAAAAACTGTTTTTT.

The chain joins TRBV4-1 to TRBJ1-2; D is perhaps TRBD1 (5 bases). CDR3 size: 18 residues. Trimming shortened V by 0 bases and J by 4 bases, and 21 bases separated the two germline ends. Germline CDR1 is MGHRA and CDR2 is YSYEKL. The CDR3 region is CASSQEFNGLGTGYGYTF. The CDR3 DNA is TGCGCCAGCAGCCAAGAATTCAATGGATTGGGGACGGGCTATGGCTACACCTTC.

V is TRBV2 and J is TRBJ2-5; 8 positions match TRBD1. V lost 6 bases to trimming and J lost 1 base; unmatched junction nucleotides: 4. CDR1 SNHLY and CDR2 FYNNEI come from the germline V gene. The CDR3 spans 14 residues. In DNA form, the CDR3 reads TGTGCCAGCAGGAAAACAGGGGGCCAAGAGACCCAGTACTTC. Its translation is CASRKTGGQETQYF. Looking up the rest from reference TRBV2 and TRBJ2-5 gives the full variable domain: EPEVTQTPSHQVTQMGQEVILRCVPISNHLYFYWYRQILGQKVEFLVSFYNNEISEKSEIFDDQFSVERPDGSNFTLKIRSTKLEDSAMYFCASRKTGGQETQYFGPGTRLLVL.

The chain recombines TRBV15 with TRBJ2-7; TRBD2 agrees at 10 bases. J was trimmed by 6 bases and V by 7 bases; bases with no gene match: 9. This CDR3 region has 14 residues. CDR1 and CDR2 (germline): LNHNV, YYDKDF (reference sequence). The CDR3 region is CATTKAGGPLEQYF. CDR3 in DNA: TGTGCCACCACCAAAGCGGGAGGGCCTCTCGAGCAGTACTTC.